This TCR beta chain originates from a study of shared clonotypes between healthy human individuals (dated by TCRdb to about 2020). Some background on the complete study: A few men and a couple of women, aged 18 to 49 years, made up the cohort. To increase sequencing depth and limit assay-specific biases, different laboratories used diverse techniques to prepare libraries and sequence TCR repertoires. Between about 0.85 and 8.9 billion PBMCs per donor were obtained by leukapheresis. To estimate repertoire size and how much clonotype sharing occurs between individuals, the study deeply sequenced the blood TCR repertoires of several healthy adults. Per donor, three plates each were used for CD4 naive and CD4 memory, two for CD8 naive, and one for CD8 memory. Results and caveats for the whole study, not just this receptor: Incomplete sequencing was indicated by rarefaction of sorted-subset datasets, despite the large sequencing depth. Higher generation probabilities were observed for clonotypes shared by all four sorted-subset donors than for non-shared clonotypes. Sampling was restricted to blood, and TCR repertoires in tissues likely differ from the TCR repertoires found in blood. Larger estimated clonotype richness was generally found for naive subsets than for memory subsets. Because the study included a small number of donors, the genetic and exposure-history diversity represented was limited. Pairwise subsampling led to the expectation that sequencing depth would affect the degree of clonotype sharing among donors. Sharing across four donors was observed for about 5% of naive CD4, less than 4% of naive CD8, about 2.3% of memory CD4, and about 0.4% of memory CD8 clonotypes.

Points on this clone: No antigen is known for it. No base-level quality is on record; no much larger clone is a single base apart.

The CDR3 measures 14 amino acids from cysteine to phenylalanine. The sequence is cut down to CDR3 DNA, 42 bases in frame from base 1. The CDR1 and CDR2 encoded by the germline V gene are MDHEN and SYDVKM. Trimming at the junction amounts to 2 bases on V and 7 bases on J, and the germline ends lie 12 bases apart. The donors were healthy, HIV-negative adults who had no recently reported acute infections or vaccinations. All donors were Caucasian adults living in Nashville, Tennessee, USA. CD4+ T cells were enriched by magnetic negative selection; naive cells were then positively selected on CD45RA, and the negative fraction formed the memory subset. Blood was collected by leukapheresis, and PBMCs were isolated by Ficoll-Histopaque density gradient centrifugation and then cryopreserved in liquid nitrogen vapor phase. Analytical flow cytometry was used to check the purity and quantity of each magnetically sorted T cell population. Each sorted fraction had its genomic DNA isolated and then quantified by UV absorbance on a Nanodrop 2000c.

Using the deep immunoSEQ assay, multiplex PCR amplified TCR CDR3 regions from genomic DNA. Extracted genomic DNA from each cell subset was distributed evenly across all wells of several immunoSEQ 96-well plates, and each plate was treated as a replicate. For sorted subsets, roughly 200 ng of genomic DNA, equivalent to 30,000 or so T cell genomes, went into each replicate PCR. Purified libraries were quantified with a Qubit 3.0 fluorometer, sized on a Bioanalyzer 2100, and re-quantified with the KAPA Library Quantification kit. Each immunoSEQ 96-well plate was sequenced on its own single-read 150-cycle Illumina NextSeq 550 flow cell. Per the source publication's procedure: Because only junctional sequences without quality scores were contained in the immunoSEQ output, filtering matching that applied to full-length reads could not be performed. To assign V/J genes and CDR3, sequences were annotated against IMGT germline references using PyIR, a Python wrapper for IgBLAST v1.9. Reads were filtered out if the reads had weak V/J assignments (E-value above 1e-6), no CDR3, stop codons, out-of-frame junctions, or ambiguous translated residues. V3J clonotypes were defined by identical inferred V gene, J gene, and CDR3 amino acid sequence. The percentage overlap between two repertoires was calculated by dividing the number of shared unique clonotypes by the size of the smaller repertoire. RTK rarefaction, the Chao1 estimator, and Recon v2.1 estimates of unobserved clonotypes were used to assess repertoire richness. OLGA was used to compute generation probabilities for all TCRbeta clonotypes that the gDNA method yielded from a few donors. What TCRdb holds here is the immuneACCESS table cut down to in-frame rearrangements. Part of the clones is not present; checked against another copy, under half of the missing clones reflect an unresolved V gene, and the others are unexplained. Clone size and V and J calls were adopted from that table, with D and trimming inferred from the DNA. The sample profile shows around 2.3 million clones; approximately 95% of them were found once. The ten largest clonotypes hold 0.13% of the sample.

Sequencing was carried out using naive CD4+ T cells sorted from blood. Per the publication, the cell subset or site label means: CD45RA+ positively selected. The chain is assembled from TRBV28 and TRBJ2-1, with the D gene not clear enough to name. This receptor was obtained from a man between 18 and 35 years old in good health. In nucleotide form, the sequence is TGTGCCAGCAGTTTAAAACCCAGCAGGAATGAGCAGTTCTTC. This gives the protein CASSLKPSRNEQFF.